This T cell receptor (beta chain) appears in the sequencing data of a study of blood T cells in healthy people across ages. Sample-barcoded 5' priming and a J-beta primer mix drove a second PCR of 7 to 11 cycles. Every cDNA was tagged by a template-switch adaptor with 12 random nucleotides. TCRdb re-called the 5' RACE reads through MiXCR, storing one row per CDR3 protein. Found here are hundreds of thousands of distinct CDR3 sequences, about a quarter of them singletons; the top ten hold around 3%. The CDR3 length is 12 residues. Germline CDR1 is MNHNS and CDR2 is SASEGT. The V and J ends lost 1 base and 4 bases respectively, with 2 bases between them. The same sample was also used in a study of T cells of mothers and their children.

The sequence was collected from a boy between 10 and 17 years old in good health. The chain uses TRBV6-1 and TRBJ1-3; D gene ambiguous. The sequenced material came from blood. Here the CDR3 reads CASSEVGNTIYF. Written as DNA, the CDR3 is TGTGCCAGCAGTGAAGTGGGAAACACCATATATTTT.